These 31 T cell receptor beta chains were sequenced from one sample in a study of cytomegalovirus exposure and HLA in healthy donors. Primers: 60 Vbeta forward and 13 Jbeta reverse. Sequenced by immunoSEQ multiplex PCR; TCRdb stores in-frame clones only, minus some. The data show around 100,000 clones, with about 70% seen just once and roughly 0.87% held by the top ten. Sequencing was carried out using PBMCs. These receptors came from a woman aged 25 to 39 in good health and CMV-seronegative.

The CDR3 sequence: CASSVMDSSSYEQYF. The CDR3 DNA is TGTGCCAGCAGCGTTATGGACTCGAGCTCCTACGAGCAGTACTTC. The chain has TRBV9 and TRBJ2-7, with a weak D call TRBD2 (5 bases). Trimming cost V 2 bases and J 0 bases, with 12 bases left between them. The CDR3 sequence is 15 residues long. The germline CDR1 and CDR2 sequences are SGDLS and YYNGEE.

The chain carries TRBV14 and TRBJ2-2; a weak D match, TRBD1 (5 bases). Germline V CDR1 and CDR2: SGHDN, FVKESK. The V and J ends lost 5 bases and 6 bases respectively, with 13 bases between them. This CDR3 spans 14 amino acids. CDR3 sequence: CASSRPQGSGELFF. For the CDR3, the DNA is TGTGCCAGCAGCAGACCTCAGGGATCCGGGGAGCTGTTTTTT. Full variable domain (rest looked up from reference TRBV14 and TRBJ2-2): EAGVTQFPSHSVIEKGQTVTLRCDPISGHDNLYWYRRVMGKEIKFLLHFVKESKQDESGMPNNRFLAERTGGTYSTLKVQPAELEDSGVYFCASSRPQGSGELFFGEGSRLTVL.

The rearrangement uses TRBV2 and TRBJ1-1; 8 bases align to TRBD1. Germline V gene data show CDR1 as SNHLY and CDR2 as FYNNEI. The CDR3 extends over 16 amino acids. Trimming at V came to 7 bases and at J to 0 bases, leaving 10 bases not matched to a gene. The CDR3 region has the DNA TGTGCCAGCATCCCCGGGACAGGTCGCTTGAACACTGAAGCTTTCTTT. Its translation: CASIPGTGRLNTEAFF.

This sequence joins TRBV7-2 and TRBJ1-1; D not resolved. CDR1 and CDR2 (germline): SGHTA, FQGNSA. The V and J ends lost 1 base and 5 bases respectively, with 8 bases between them. There are 13 residues in the CDR3. The DNA for the CDR3 is TGTGCCAGCAGCTTAGGTGGCGGGACTGAAGCTTTCTTT. It translates to CASSLGGGTEAFF.

CDR3 nucleotide sequence: TGTGCCAGCAGCTTGGTTCGGTGGGGGGACACTGAAGCTTTCTTT. It is translated as CASSLVRWGDTEAFF. The gene calls are TRBV5-6 and TRBJ1-1; D possibly corresponds to TRBD1 (5 bases). Trimming stripped 0 bases from V and 3 bases from J, with 12 bases between. The CDR3 has 15 amino acids. Germline V gene sequence: CDR1 SGHDT, CDR2 YYEEEE.

Details on this clone: The sample holds other DNA sequences that translate to the same CDR3. The genes are TRBV7-8 and TRBJ2-1; weak D call: TRBD2 (7 bases). This CDR3 spans 15 amino acids. The germline gives CDR1 SGHVS, CDR2 FQNEAQ. Deletions cut 1 base from V and 2 bases from J, with 9 bases between. This CDR3 is CASSLGGGAYNEQFF. CDR3 nucleotide sequence: TGTGCCAGCAGCTTAGGAGGGGGGGCCTACAATGAGCAGTTCTTC.

This clone came up a few times. J is TRBJ2-3 and V is TRBV6-1; D might be TRBD1 (7 bases). The CDR3 length is 14 residues. Between the trimmed V and J ends, which lost 6 bases and 2 bases, there was a span of 12 bases. The germline gives CDR1 MNHNS, CDR2 SASEGT. The CDR3 spells CASRWRGPTDTQYF. The CDR3 nucleotides read TGTGCCAGCAGGTGGAGGGGGCCCACAGATACGCAGTATTTT.

The chain employs TRBV11-3 and TRBJ1-5, with 7 nucleotides matching TRBD1. Germline V gene sequence: CDR1 SGHNT, CDR2 YENEEA. V lost 0 bases to trimming and J lost 7 bases; unmatched junction nucleotides: 12. This CDR3 spans 17 amino acids. Here the CDR3 reads CASSLDLLGTAGQPQHF. The DNA of the CDR3 is TGTGCCAGCAGCTTAGATCTCTTGGGGACAGCAGGCCAGCCCCAGCATTTT.

The V and J genes are TRBV30 and TRBJ2-7, with TRBD1 identical over 11 bases. CDR1 and CDR2 (germline): GTSNPN, SVGIG (reference sequence). CDR3 length equals 15 residues. The trim removed 0 bases at V and 7 bases at J, leaving 8 bases unmatched. CDR3: CAWSVSRTGGREQYF. The CDR3 DNA is TGTGCCTGGAGTGTGTCCAGGACAGGGGGCAGAGAGCAGTACTTC.

The rearrangement joins TRBV7-9 to TRBJ2-5, with 11 bases fitting TRBD2. CDR3 length: 16 amino acids. Trimming cost V 5 bases and J 5 bases; bases outside gene matches: 10. CDR1 is SEHNR, CDR2 FQNEAQ, per germline (reference sequence). In DNA form, the CDR3 reads TGTGCCAGCAGCCCCGGACTAGCGGGTAATGGGGAGACCCAGTACTTC. It is translated as CASSPGLAGNGETQYF.

The chain uses TRBV7-6 and TRBJ1-3; D may be TRBD1 (6 bases). CDR1 and CDR2 from the germline V gene are SGHVS and FNYEAQ. Trimming pared 4 bases from V and 3 bases from J, leaving 13 bases between. The CDR3 loop spans 15 amino acids. The CDR3 DNA follows: TGTGCCAGCAGCTCCTACCAGGGGATTGGAAACACCATATATTTT. It specifies CASSSYQGIGNTIYF.

The V and J genes are TRBV4-2 and TRBJ2-1; D is perhaps TRBD2 (6 bases). V was trimmed by 0 bases and J by 7 bases, leaving 22 bases between them. The CDR3 is made up of 18 amino acids. Germline loops: CDR1 LGHNA, CDR2 YNFKEQ. CDR3 coding DNA: TGTGCCAGCAGCCAAGAACCGCTGGGAGCGGGTAGGAGTAATGAGCAGTTCTTC. Amino acids: CASSQEPLGAGRSNEQFF.

The DNA of the CDR3 is TGCAGCGTTGGAGTACGGGGGCAGTTCTTC. This sequence encodes CSVGVRGQFF. V is TRBV29-1 and J is TRBJ2-1; D possibly corresponds to TRBD2 (5 bases). The CDR3 covers 10 residues. CDR1 and CDR2 (germline): SQVTM, ANQGSEA. V dropped 4 bases and J dropped 12 bases, with 10 bases sitting between them.

The V and J genes are TRBV2 and TRBJ1-3; no clear D. V was trimmed by 4 bases and J by 0 bases, leaving 10 bases between them. CDR1 SNHLY and CDR2 FYNNEI come from the germline V gene. The CDR3 has 15 amino acids. The CDR3 sequence is CASSGQGYSGNTIYF. CDR3 DNA: TGTGCCAGCAGTGGACAAGGCTACTCTGGAAACACCATATATTTT.

Worth noting for this clone: Other DNA sequences in this specimen translate into the identical CDR3. The V gene is TRBV7-9, the J gene TRBJ1-1, with 10 bases matching TRBD1. CDR3 size: 14 residues. The V segment lost 5 bases and the J segment 5 bases; nucleotides outside the gene matches: 5. From germline, CDR1 is SEHNR and CDR2 FQNEAQ (reference sequence). The CDR3 here is CASSPDRGGTEAFF. The CDR3 DNA follows: TGTGCCAGCAGCCCGGACAGGGGGGGGACTGAAGCTTTCTTT.

This clone was seen just once. The chain has TRBV5-1 and TRBJ1-2, with D unresolved. The length of the CDR3 is 16 residues. Germline loops: CDR1 SGHRS, CDR2 YFSETQ. Trimming pared 4 bases from V and 7 bases from J, leaving 23 bases between. The CDR3 nucleotides read TGCGCCAGCAGCGAAATTCCGGGAGGCCTCGGGCGTGGCTACACCTTC. It encodes CASSEIPGGLGRGYTF. The complete variable domain, with remaining parts taken from reference TRBV5-1 and TRBJ1-2, reads KAGVTQTPRYLIKTRGQQVTLSCSPISGHRSVSWYQQTPGQGLQFLFEYFSETQRNKGNFPGRFSGRQFSNSRSEMNVSTLELGDSALYLCASSEIPGGLGRGYTFGSGTRLTVV.

The chain is built from TRBV30 and TRBJ1-5; D is possibly TRBD1 (6 bases). Germline CDR1 GTSNPN, CDR2 SVGIG (reference sequence). The CDR3 contains 16 residues. V lost 1 base and J lost 4, with 17 bases in between. The CDR3 here is CAWSGPGGASNQPQHF. The CDR3 DNA sequence: TGTGCCTGGAGTGGCCCGGGGGGGGCTTCTAATCAGCCCCAGCATTTT.

This clone was detected only a few times. This chain connects TRBV27 to TRBJ1-2; TRBD1 matches 8 bases. The CDR3 extends over 14 amino acids. CDR1 and CDR2 (germline): MNHEY, SMNVEV (reference sequence). With 4 bases clipped from V and 3 bases from J, the junction kept 4 bases outside the gene matches. CDR3 coding DNA: TGTGCCAGCAGTTCATCAGGGGGCGACTATGGCTACACCTTC. As protein: CASSSSGGDYGYTF.

The CDR3 DNA is TGTGCCACCAGCGCGGGGGGGCCCGGAGATACGCAGTATTTT. This encodes CATSAGGPGDTQYF. J is TRBJ2-3 and V is TRBV15; the match to TRBD2 covers 9 bases. CDR1 and CDR2 (germline): LNHNV, YYDKDF (reference sequence). The length of the CDR3 is 14 residues. The junction had 5 bases not matched to a gene; V was cut back by 5 bases and J by 5 bases.

The rearrangement joins TRBV11-2 to TRBJ2-5; tentative D call: TRBD1 (7 bases). V was clipped by 6 bases and J by 2 bases, with 19 bases between them. Germline V gives CDR1 SGHAT, CDR2 FQNNGV. This CDR3 region has 16 residues. CDR3 in DNA: TGTGCCAGCAGTCCGGCGGGACAGCATAGTCAAGAGACCCAGTACTTC. As protein: CASSPAGQHSQETQYF. Supplemented by reference TRBV11-2 and TRBJ2-5, the full variable domain reads EAGVAQSPRYKIIEKRQSVAFWCNPISGHATLYWYQQILGQGPKLLIQFQNNGVVDDSQLPKDRFSAERLKGVDSTLKIQPAKLEDSAVYLCASSPAGQHSQETQYFGPGTRLLVL.

The chain joins TRBV7-9 to TRBJ1-2, with D uncertain. CDR1 and CDR2 from the germline V gene are SEHNR and FQNEAQ (reference sequence). Trimming removed 1 base from V and 8 bases from J, with 8 bases in between. The CDR3 is 12 amino acids. The CDR3 sequence: CASSLGGPGYTF. CDR3 DNA sequence: TGTGCCAGCAGCTTAGGAGGGCCCGGCTACACCTTC.

The V gene is TRBV18, the J gene TRBJ1-3, with 9 nucleotides matching TRBD1. The germline gives CDR1 KGHSH, CDR2 LQKENI. The CDR3 runs 16 residues. The V and J ends lost 4 bases and 1 base, in that order; junction bases with no gene match: 5. The CDR3 DNA reads as TGTGCCAGCTCACGCGGACAGGGGTTATCTGGAAACACCATATATTTT. Translation gives CASSRGQGLSGNTIYF. Full variable domain (missing parts from reference TRBV18 and TRBJ1-3): NAGVMQNPRHLVRRRGQEARLRCSPMKGHSHVYWYRQLPEEGLKFMVYLQKENIIDESGMPKERFSAEFPKEGPSILRIQQVVRGDSAAYFCASSRGQGLSGNTIYFGEGSWLTVV.

V and J are TRBV27 and TRBJ1-5; D remains ambiguous. Trimming shortened V by 3 bases and J by 7 bases, and 13 bases separated the two germline ends. There are 14 residues in the CDR3. Per the germline V gene, CDR1 is MNHEY and CDR2 is SMNVEV (reference sequence). The CDR3 loop reads CASSLVWNGQPQHF. The CDR3, as DNA: TGTGCCAGCAGTTTGGTGTGGAACGGGCAGCCCCAGCATTTT.

V gene TRBV5-1 combines with J gene TRBJ2-7; 8 bases are a match to TRBD1. V was clipped by 5 bases and J by 5 bases; unmatched bases: 9. The CDR3 is 14 amino acids. Germline assignment: CDR1 SGHRS and CDR2 YFSETQ. The CDR3, as DNA: TGCGCCAGCAGAACAGGGGGACACAGCCACGAGCAGTACTTC. This translates into CASRTGGHSHEQYF. Combining the CDR3 with reference TRBV5-1 and TRBJ2-7 gives the whole variable domain KAGVTQTPRYLIKTRGQQVTLSCSPISGHRSVSWYQQTPGQGLQFLFEYFSETQRNKGNFPGRFSGRQFSNSRSEMNVSTLELGDSALYLCASRTGGHSHEQYFGPGTRLTVT.

In the case of this clone: Mismatch with germline at one junction end may stem from a read error. Other DNA sequences in the same sample also yield this CDR3. The chain links TRBV27 to TRBJ1-1, with D unresolved. Germline CDR1 MNHEY, CDR2 SMNVEV (reference sequence). This CDR3 has 14 residues. The chain's CDR3 is CASSPSRVGTEAFF. As DNA, the CDR3 is TGTGCCAGCAGTCCCTCGCGGGTGGGCACTGAGGCTTTCTTT.

This chain joins TRBV9 and TRBJ1-5, with D possibly being TRBD1 (5 bases). In germline, CDR1 is SGDLS, CDR2 YYNGEE. The V and J ends lost 0 bases and 0 bases respectively, with 13 bases between them. The CDR3 totals 17 residues. CDR3 nucleotide sequence: TGTGCCAGCAGCGTAGACGGGGGTATTGGTAGCAATCAGCCCCAGCATTTT. Residues: CASSVDGGIGSNQPQHF.

In its sample, this clone was seen a few times. Here the CDR3 reads CASSLKGQFKGDYGYTF. The CDR3, as DNA: TGTGCCAGCAGCTTAAAAGGACAGTTCAAGGGGGACTATGGCTACACCTTC. The rearrangement uses TRBV5-6 and TRBJ1-2; perhaps TRBD1 as D (6 bases). CDR1 and CDR2 from the germline V gene are SGHDT and YYEEEE. V lost 2 bases and J lost 3, with 20 bases in between. The CDR3 is 17 residues long.

The gene calls are TRBV7-9 and TRBJ2-7, with 13 bases matching TRBD2. The CDR3 is 14 residues long. The ends lost 5 bases at V and 4 bases at J; junction bases unmatched: 2. The germline CDR1 and CDR2 sequences are SEHNR and FQNEAQ (reference sequence). The CDR3: CASSRTSGGYEQYF. CDR3 DNA sequence: TGTGCCAGCAGCCGGACTAGCGGGGGTTACGAGCAGTACTTC.

The J gene is TRBJ2-1, the V gene TRBV21-1; whether TRBD2, the table's D call, matches the DNA was not checked. TRBV21-1 is reported as a pseudogene. This CDR3 is built from 14 residues. CDR3: CAQQTGVHGSEQFF. Here the CDR3 DNA reads TGTGCCCAGCAAACGGGGGTTCACGGTTCTGAGCAGTTCTTC.

This rearrangement joins TRBV6-1 to TRBJ2-7, with D possibly TRBD2 on 6 matching bases. The CDR3 consists of 14 residues. The V end was cut by 8 bases, the J end by 2 bases, with 16 bases between. Germline CDR1 reads MNHNS; CDR2 reads SASEGT. In DNA, the CDR3 is TGTGCCAGCGCTAAGCCGGGAGTGGCCTACGAGCAGTACTTC. Its translation: CASAKPGVAYEQYF.

As for this clone: At one end, the junction sequence differs from germline, possibly due to a read error. This sequence joins TRBV19 and TRBJ1-6, with TRBD1 as a possible D gene (5 bases). The CDR3 length is 14 residues. Germline V gene data show CDR1 as LNHDA and CDR2 as SQIVND (reference sequence). The CDR3 region is CASSIARRVSPLHF. The CDR3 region has the DNA TGTGCCAGTAGCATAGCACGCAGGGTATCACCCCTCCACTTT. Supplemented by reference TRBV19 and TRBJ1-6, the full variable domain reads DGGITQSPKYLFRKEGQNVTLSCEQNLNHDAMYWYRQDPGQGLRLIYYSQIVNDFQKGDIAEGYSVSREKKESFPLTVTSAQKNPTAFYLCASSIARRVSPLHFGNGTRLTVT.